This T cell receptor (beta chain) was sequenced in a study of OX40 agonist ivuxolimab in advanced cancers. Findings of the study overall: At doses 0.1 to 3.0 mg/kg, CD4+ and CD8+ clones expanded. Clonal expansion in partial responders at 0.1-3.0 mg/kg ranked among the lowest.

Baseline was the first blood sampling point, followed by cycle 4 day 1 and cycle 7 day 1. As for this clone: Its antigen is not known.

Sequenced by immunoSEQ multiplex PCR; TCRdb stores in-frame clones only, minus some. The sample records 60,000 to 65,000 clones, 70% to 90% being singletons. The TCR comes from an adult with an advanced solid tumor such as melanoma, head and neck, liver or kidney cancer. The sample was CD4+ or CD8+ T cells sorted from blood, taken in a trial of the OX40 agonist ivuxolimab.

CDR3 nucleotide sequence: TGTGCCAGCAGCTTGGGGGCAGGGGAGGGGCCCCAGCATTTT. As protein: CASSLGAGEGPQHF. V usage is TRBV4-2 and J usage is TRBJ1-5; a weak D match, TRBD1 (6 bases). The CDR3 is 14 residues long. Per germline, CDR1 LGHNA and CDR2 YNFKEQ. V gave up 5 bases and J gave up 9 bases, with 17 bases separating them.